Listed here is a single TCR beta chain. The antigen remains undetermined. Repertoires were generated with immunoSEQ multiplex PCR, while TCRdb's copy carries only in-frame clones and drops some. The sample has about 2.4 million clones, 93% seen once; the top ten hold roughly 0.39%. The data derive from a study of shared clonotypes between healthy human individuals. Findings of the study overall: Clonotypes which were not shared had lower generation probabilities than clonotypes that all four donors shared.

Germline loops: CDR1 GTSNPN, CDR2 SVGIG (reference sequence). The CDR3 totals 16 residues. With 4 bases clipped from V and 2 bases from J, the junction kept 8 bases outside the gene matches. Sequencing was performed on naive CD4+ T cells from PBMCs. The subset here: CD45RA+ positively selected. This sequence originates from a man between 18 and 35 years old in good health. Some clones in this sample may be carry-over from other donors' samples. J is TRBJ2-7 and V is TRBV30, with TRBD2 identical over 13 bases. For the CDR3, the DNA is TGTGCCTGGACCCGGGGACTAGCGGGAACCGCCTACGAGCAGTACTTC. Translated, it gives CAWTRGLAGTAYEQYF.